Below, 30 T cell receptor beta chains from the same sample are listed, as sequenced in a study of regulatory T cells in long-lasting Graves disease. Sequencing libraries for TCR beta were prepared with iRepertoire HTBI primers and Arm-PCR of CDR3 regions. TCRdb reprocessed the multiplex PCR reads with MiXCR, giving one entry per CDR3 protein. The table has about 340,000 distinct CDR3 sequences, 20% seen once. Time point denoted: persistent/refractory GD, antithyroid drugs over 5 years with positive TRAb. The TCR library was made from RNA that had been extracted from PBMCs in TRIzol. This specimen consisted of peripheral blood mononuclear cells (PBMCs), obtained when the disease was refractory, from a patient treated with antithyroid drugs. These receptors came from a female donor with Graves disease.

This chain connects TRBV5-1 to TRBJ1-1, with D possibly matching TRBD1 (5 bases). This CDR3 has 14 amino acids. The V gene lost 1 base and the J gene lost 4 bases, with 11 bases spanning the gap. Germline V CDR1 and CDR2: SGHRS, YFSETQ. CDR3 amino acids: CASSLRGASTEAFF. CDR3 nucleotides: TGCGCCAGCAGCTTGAGAGGGGCGAGCACTGAAGCTTTCTTT.

CDR3: CASSLGPRGTPYEQYF. CDR3 in DNA: TGTGCCAGCAGCTTAGGGCCGCGGGGGACCCCCTACGAGCAGTACTTC. The V gene is TRBV7-2, the J gene TRBJ2-7; 7 bases map to TRBD2. The junction had 8 bases not matched to a gene; V was cut back by 1 base and J by 2 bases. The CDR3 totals 16 residues. Germline lookup yields CDR1 SGHTA and CDR2 FQGNSA.

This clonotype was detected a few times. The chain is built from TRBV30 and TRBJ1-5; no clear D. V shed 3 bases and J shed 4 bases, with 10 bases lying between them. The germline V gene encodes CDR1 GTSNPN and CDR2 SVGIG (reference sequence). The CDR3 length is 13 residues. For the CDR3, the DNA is TGTGCCTGGAGCATTCAGGAGAATCAGCCCCAGCATTTT. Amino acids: CAWSIQENQPQHF.

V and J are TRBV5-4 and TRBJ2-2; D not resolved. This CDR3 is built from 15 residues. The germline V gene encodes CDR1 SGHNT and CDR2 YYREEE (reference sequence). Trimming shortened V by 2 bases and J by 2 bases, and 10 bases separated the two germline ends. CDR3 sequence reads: CASSLGPTNTGELFF. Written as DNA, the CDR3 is TGTGCCAGCAGCTTAGGGCCAACCAACACCGGGGAGCTGTTTTTT. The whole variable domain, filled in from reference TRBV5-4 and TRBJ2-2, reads ETGVTQSPTHLIKTRGQQVTLRCSSQSGHNTVSWYQQALGQGPQFIFQYYREEENGRGNFPPRFSGLQFPNYSSELNVNALELDDSALYLCASSLGPTNTGELFFGEGSRLTVL.

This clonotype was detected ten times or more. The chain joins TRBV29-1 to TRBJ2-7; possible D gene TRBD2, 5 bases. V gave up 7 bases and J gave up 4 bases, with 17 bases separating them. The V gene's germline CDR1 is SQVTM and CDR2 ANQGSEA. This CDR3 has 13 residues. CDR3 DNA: TGCAGCGCTGGACCCGGCGGGCTATACGAGCAGTACTTC. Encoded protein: CSAGPGGLYEQYF.

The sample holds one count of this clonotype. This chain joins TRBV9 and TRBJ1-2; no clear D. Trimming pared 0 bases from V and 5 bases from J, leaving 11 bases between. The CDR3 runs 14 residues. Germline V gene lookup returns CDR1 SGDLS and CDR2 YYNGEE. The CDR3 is CASSVGVDSYGYTF. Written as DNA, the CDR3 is TGTGCCAGCAGCGTAGGGGTAGATTCTTATGGCTACACCTTC.

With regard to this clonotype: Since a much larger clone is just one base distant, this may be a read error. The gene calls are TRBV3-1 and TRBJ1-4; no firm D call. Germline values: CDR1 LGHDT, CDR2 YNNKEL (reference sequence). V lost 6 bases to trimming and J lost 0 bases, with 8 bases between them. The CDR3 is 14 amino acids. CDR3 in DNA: TGTGCCAGCAGTTACACTGCAACTAATGAAAAACTGTTTTTT. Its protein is CASSYTATNEKLFF.

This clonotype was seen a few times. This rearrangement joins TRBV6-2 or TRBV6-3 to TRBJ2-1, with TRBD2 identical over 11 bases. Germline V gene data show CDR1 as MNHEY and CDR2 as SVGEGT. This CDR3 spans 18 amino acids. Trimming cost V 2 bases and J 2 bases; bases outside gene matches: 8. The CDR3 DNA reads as TGTGCCAGCAGTTACCCCCTACTAGCGGGAGTTACCTACAATGAGCAGTTCTTC. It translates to CASSYPLLAGVTYNEQFF.

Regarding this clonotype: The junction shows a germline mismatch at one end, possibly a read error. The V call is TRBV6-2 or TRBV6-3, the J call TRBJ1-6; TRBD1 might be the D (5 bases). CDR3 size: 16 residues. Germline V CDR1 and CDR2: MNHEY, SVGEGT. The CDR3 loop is CASRGDLGGINSSLHF. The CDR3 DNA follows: TGTGCCAGCAGGGGGGACCTCGGAGGGATTAATTCATCCCTCCACTTT.

The CDR3 DNA reads TGTGCCAGCAGCCCGGGACTCCCCTCCCGGGATGAGCAGTTCTTC. Translating gives CASSPGLPSRDEQFF. This chain links TRBV28 with TRBJ2-1; TRBD2 is a possible D gene (6 bases). The CDR3 loop spans 15 amino acids. The germline CDR1 and CDR2 sequences are MDHEN and SYDVKM. The V end was cut by 6 bases, the J end by 8 bases, with 20 bases between.

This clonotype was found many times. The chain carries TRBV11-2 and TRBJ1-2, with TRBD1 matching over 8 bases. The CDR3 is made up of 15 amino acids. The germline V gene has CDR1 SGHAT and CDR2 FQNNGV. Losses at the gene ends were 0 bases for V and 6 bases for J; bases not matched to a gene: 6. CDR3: CASSLEPTGEDGYTF. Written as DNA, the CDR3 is TGTGCCAGCAGCTTAGAACCGACAGGGGAGGATGGCTACACCTTC.

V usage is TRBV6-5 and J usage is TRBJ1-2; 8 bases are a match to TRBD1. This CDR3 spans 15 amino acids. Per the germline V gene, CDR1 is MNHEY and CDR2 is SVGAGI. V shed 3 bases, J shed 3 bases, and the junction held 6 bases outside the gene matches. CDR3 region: CASSYTGGGYYGYTF. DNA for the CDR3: TGTGCCAGCAGTTATACAGGGGGAGGGTACTATGGCTACACCTTC.

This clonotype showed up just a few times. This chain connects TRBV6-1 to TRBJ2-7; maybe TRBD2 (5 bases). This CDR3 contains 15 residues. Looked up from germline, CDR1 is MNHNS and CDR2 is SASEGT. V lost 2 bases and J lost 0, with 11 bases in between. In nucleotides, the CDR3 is TGTGCCAGCAGTGAACTAACGGGAACCTCCTACGAGCAGTACTTC. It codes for CASSELTGTSYEQYF.

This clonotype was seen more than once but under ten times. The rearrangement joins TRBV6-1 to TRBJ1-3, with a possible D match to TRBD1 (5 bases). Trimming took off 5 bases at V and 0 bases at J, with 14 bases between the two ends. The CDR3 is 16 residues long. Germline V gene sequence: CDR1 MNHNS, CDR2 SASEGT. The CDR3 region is CASSPGTSSSGNTIYF. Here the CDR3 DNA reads TGTGCCAGCAGTCCCGGGACCTCCAGCTCTGGAAACACCATATATTTT.

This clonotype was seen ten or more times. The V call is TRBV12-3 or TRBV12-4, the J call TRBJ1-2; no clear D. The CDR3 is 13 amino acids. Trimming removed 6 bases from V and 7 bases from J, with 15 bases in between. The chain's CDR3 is CASSTTNPTGYTF. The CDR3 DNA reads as TGTGCCAGCAGCACCACGAACCCGACTGGCTACACCTTC.

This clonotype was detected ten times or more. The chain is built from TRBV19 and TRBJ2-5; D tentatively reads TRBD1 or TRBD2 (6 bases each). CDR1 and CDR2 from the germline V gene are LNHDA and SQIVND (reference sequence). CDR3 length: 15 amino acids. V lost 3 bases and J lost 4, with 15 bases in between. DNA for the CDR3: TGTGCCAGTAGTATGGAGGGGGGATTGGGAGAGACCCAGTACTTC. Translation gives CASSMEGGLGETQYF.

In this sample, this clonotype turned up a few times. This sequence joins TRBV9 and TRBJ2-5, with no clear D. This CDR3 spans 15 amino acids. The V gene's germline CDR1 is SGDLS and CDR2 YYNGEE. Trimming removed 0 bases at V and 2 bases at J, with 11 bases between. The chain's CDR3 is CASSVGMGFQETQYF. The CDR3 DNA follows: TGTGCCAGCAGCGTAGGTATGGGGTTTCAAGAGACCCAGTACTTC.

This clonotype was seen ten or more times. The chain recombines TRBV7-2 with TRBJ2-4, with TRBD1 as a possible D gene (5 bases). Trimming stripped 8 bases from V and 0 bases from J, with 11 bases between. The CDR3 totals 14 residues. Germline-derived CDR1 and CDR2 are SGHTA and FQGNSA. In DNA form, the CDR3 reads TGTGCCAGCGGTCGACAGCTAGCCAAAAACATTCAGTACTTC. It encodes CASGRQLAKNIQYF.

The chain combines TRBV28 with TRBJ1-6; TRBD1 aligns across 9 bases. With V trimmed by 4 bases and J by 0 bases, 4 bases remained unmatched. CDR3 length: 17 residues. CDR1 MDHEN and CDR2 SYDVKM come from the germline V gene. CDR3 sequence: CASSSTGGPSYNSPLHF. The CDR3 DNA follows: TGTGCCAGCAGTTCGACAGGGGGGCCCTCCTATAATTCACCCCTCCACTTT.

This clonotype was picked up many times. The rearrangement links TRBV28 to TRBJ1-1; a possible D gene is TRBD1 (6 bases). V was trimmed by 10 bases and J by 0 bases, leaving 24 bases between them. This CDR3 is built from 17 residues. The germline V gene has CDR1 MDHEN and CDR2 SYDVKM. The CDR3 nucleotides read TGTGCCACCTTCGTTTTGGTAGGCGGGGGCTTGAACACTGAAGCTTTCTTT. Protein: CATFVLVGGGLNTEAFF.

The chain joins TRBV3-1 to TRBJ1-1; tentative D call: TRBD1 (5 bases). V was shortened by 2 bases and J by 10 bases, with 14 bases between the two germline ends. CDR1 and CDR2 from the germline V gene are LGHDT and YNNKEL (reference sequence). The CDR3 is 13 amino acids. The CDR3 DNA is TGTGCCAGCAGCCAAATGGGGCGGCTGTTAGCTTTCTTT. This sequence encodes CASSQMGRLLAFF.

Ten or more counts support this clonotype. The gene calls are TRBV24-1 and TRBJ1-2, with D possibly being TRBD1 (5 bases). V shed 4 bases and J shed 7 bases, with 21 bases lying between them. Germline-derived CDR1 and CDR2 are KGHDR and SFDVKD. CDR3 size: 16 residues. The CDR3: CATSDPGVTQRGGYTF. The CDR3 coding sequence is TGTGCCACCAGTGACCCGGGGGTGACGCAAAGAGGTGGCTACACCTTC.

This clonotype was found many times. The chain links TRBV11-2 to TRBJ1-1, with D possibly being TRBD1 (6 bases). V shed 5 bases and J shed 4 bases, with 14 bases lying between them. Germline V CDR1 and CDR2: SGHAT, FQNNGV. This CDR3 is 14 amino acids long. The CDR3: CASSKQGWGTEAFF. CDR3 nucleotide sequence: TGTGCCAGCAGCAAACAGGGTTGGGGCACTGAAGCTTTCTTT.

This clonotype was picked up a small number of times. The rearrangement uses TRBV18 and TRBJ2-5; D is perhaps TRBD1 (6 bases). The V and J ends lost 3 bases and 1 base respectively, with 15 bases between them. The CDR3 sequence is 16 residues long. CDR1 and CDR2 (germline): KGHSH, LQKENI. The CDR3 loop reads CASSPRYREIQETQYF. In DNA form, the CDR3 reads TGTGCCAGCTCACCTCGATACAGGGAGATCCAAGAGACCCAGTACTTC.

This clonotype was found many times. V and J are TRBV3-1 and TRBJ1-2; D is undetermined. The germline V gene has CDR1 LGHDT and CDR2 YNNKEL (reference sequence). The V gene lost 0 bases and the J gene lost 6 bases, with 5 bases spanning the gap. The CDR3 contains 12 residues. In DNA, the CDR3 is TGTGCCAGCAGCCAAGAAAAGCATGGCTACACCTTC. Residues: CASSQEKHGYTF.

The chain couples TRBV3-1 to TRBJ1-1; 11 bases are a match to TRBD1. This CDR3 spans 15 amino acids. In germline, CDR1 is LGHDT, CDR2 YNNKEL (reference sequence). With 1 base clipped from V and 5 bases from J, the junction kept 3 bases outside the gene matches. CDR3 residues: CASSQGDRGETEAFF. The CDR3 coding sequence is TGTGCCAGCAGCCAAGGGGACAGGGGGGAGACTGAAGCTTTCTTT. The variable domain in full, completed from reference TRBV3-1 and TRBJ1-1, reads DTAVSQTPKYLVTQMGNDKSIKCEQNLGHDTMYWYKQDSKKFLKIMFSYNNKELIINETVPNRFSPKSPDKAHLNLHINSLELGDSAVYFCASSQGDRGETEAFFGQGTRLTVV.

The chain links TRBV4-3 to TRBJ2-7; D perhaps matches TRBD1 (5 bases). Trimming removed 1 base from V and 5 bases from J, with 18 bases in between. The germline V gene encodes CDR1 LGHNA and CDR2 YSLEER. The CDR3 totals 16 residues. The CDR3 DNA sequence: TGCGCCAGCAGCCAAGGTCCGACAGCCCCTAGGGACGAGCAGTACTTC. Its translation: CASSQGPTAPRDEQYF.

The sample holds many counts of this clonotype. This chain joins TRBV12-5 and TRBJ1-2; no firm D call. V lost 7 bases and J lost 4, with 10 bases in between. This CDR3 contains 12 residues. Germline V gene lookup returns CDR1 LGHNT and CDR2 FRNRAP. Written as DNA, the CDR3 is TGTGCTAGTGCTCTCGACACCTATGGCTACACCTTC. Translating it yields CASALDTYGYTF.

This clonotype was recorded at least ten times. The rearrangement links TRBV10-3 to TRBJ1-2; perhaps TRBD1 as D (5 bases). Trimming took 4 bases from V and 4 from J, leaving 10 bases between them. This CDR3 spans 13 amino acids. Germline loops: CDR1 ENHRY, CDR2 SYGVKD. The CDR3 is CAISGETGYGYTF. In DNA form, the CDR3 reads TGTGCCATCAGTGGGGAAACAGGCTATGGCTACACCTTC.

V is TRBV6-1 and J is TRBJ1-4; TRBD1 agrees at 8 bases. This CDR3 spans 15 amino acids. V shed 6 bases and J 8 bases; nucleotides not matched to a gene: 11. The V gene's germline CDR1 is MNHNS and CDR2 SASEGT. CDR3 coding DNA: TGTGCCAGCAGGCCACCAGGGGGCTTGAAAGAAAAACTGTTTTTT. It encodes CASRPPGGLKEKLFF.